The clone carrying this T cell receptor beta chain was observed at least ten times. Diagnoses were established using clinical symptoms, serum thyroxine and TRAb, thyroid ultrasound and orbital computed tomography. These data originate in a study of T cells in Graves' hyperthyroidism and ophthalmopathy. Per germline, CDR1 MDHEN and CDR2 SYDVKM. V was clipped by 3 bases and J by 0 bases, with 8 bases between them. CDR3 length equals 15 residues. What was amplified from RNA transcripts were TCR beta CDR3 regions. When the TCR CDR3 underwent first-round RT-PCR, the HTBI primer set was used. MiXCR, run by TCRdb on the multiplex PCR reads, gives a single entry per CDR3 protein. The sample holds 450,000 to 600,000 distinct CDR3 sequences; around 15% are singletons and the top ten take approximately 15%.

This clonotype originated in a woman in her thirties or forties with Graves' hyperthyroidism. The chain combines TRBV28 with TRBJ1-4; D is unclear. Sequenced sample: blood. Here the CDR3 DNA reads TGTGCCAGCAGTTTCTCCGGATCAACTAATGAAAAACTGTTTTTT. This gives the protein CASSFSGSTNEKLFF.